What follows are 19 T cell receptor beta chains derived from one specimen sequenced in a study of T cell changes during pregnancy in multiple sclerosis. Clones were sequenced by immunoSEQ multiplex PCR, and TCRdb holds only the in-frame ones, with some missing. The sample shows roughly 48,000 clones, 88% of them seen only once. Sample: CD4+ T cells from peripheral blood mononuclear cells, taken in the second trimester of pregnancy. The source is a female donor with multiple sclerosis, enrolled in a pregnancy study.

This clone was seen only a few times. The genes are TRBV7-3 and TRBJ1-1, with TRBD1 matching over 9 bases. CDR3 length: 15 amino acids. With V trimmed by 1 base and J by 4 bases, 4 bases remained unmatched. The germline CDR1 and CDR2 sequences are SGHTA and FQGTGA. The CDR3 loop reads CASSLMGQGTTEAFF. CDR3 coding DNA: TGTGCCAGCAGCTTAATGGGACAGGGAACCACTGAAGCTTTCTTT.

This clone was observed a few times. The gene calls are TRBV5-6 and TRBJ2-1; D gene unclear. This CDR3 has 13 residues. V was trimmed by 4 bases and J by 8 bases, leaving 13 bases between them. Germline values: CDR1 SGHDT, CDR2 YYEEEE. In DNA form, the CDR3 reads TGTGCCAGCAGCATACGAGCTCGCTATGAGCAGTTCTTC. Encoded protein: CASSIRARYEQFF.

This chain joins TRBV5-1 and TRBJ2-7, with 8 bases that match TRBD2. V shed 0 bases, J shed 7 bases, and the junction held 9 bases outside the gene matches. Germline V lookup: CDR1 SGHRS, CDR2 YFSETQ. This CDR3 contains 15 residues. CDR3 DNA sequence: TGCGCCAGCAGCTTGGAGGCAGCGGGAGTAGGAGAGCAGTACTTC. Translating it yields CASSLEAAGVGEQYF.

This chain uses TRBV18 with TRBJ2-1, with D possibly TRBD2 on 6 matching bases. CDR1 KGHSH and CDR2 LQKENI come from the germline V gene. The V gene lost 3 bases and the J gene lost 2 bases, with 11 bases spanning the gap. The CDR3 contains 15 residues. The CDR3 DNA sequence: TGTGCCAGCTCACCTCTCGGGAGTCCCTACAATGAGCAGTTCTTC. It codes for CASSPLGSPYNEQFF.

J is TRBJ1-1 and V is TRBV5-5; 7 bases map to TRBD1. The CDR3 is 14 amino acids. The V gene end was trimmed by 1 base and the J gene end by 4 bases; junction bases not matched to a gene: 4. The germline V gene encodes CDR1 SGHKS and CDR2 YYEKEE (reference sequence). The CDR3: CASSLLAGGTEAFF. The CDR3 DNA is TGTGCCAGCAGCTTGTTGGCAGGGGGCACTGAAGCTTTCTTT.

J is TRBJ2-7 and V is TRBV18, with D possibly matching TRBD1 (5 bases). The ends were cut back, 3 bases at V and 6 bases at J, with 6 bases in the middle. CDR3 length: 11 residues. Germline V gene lookup returns CDR1 KGHSH and CDR2 LQKENI. The CDR3 coding sequence is TGTGCCAGCTCACCCAGGGTCGAGCAGTACTTC. Encoded protein: CASSPRVEQYF.

The genes are TRBV30 and TRBJ2-2; D gene unclear. This CDR3 comprises 13 residues. Deletions cut 5 bases from V and 6 bases from J, with 13 bases between. Germline V gene data show CDR1 as GTSNPN and CDR2 as SVGIG (reference sequence). The CDR3: CAWDPTGSGELFF. DNA of the CDR3: TGTGCCTGGGACCCCACCGGGTCCGGGGAGCTGTTTTTT.

The chain joins TRBV6-1 to TRBJ2-1; 7 bases align to TRBD1. This CDR3 comprises 14 residues. Unmatched junction bases numbered 13, after V lost 9 bases and J lost 8 bases. Germline V gene sequence: CDR1 MNHNS, CDR2 SASEGT. The CDR3 DNA is TGTGCCAGTGGAAGGGAAGGGGGCTGGGATGAGCAGTTCTTC. Residues: CASGREGGWDEQFF.

The chain is built from TRBV9 and TRBJ1-4; D perhaps matches TRBD1 (5 bases). CDR3 length: 15 amino acids. V lost 3 bases and J lost 5, with 14 bases in between. Germline lookup yields CDR1 SGDLS and CDR2 YYNGEE. CDR3: CASSANSGRNEKLFF. The CDR3 coding sequence is TGTGCCAGCAGCGCAAATTCAGGGAGGAATGAAAAACTGTTTTTT.

V gene TRBV6-6 combines with J gene TRBJ2-5; 7 bases align to TRBD1. Germline CDR1 and CDR2: MNHNY and SVGAGI (reference sequence). The ends lost 5 bases at V and 6 bases at J; junction bases unmatched: 6. The CDR3 extends over 13 amino acids. CDR3 protein: CASSDGQAKTQYF. The CDR3 region has the DNA TGTGCCAGCAGTGACGGACAGGCCAAGACCCAGTACTTC.

The CDR3 loop is CAWEEVGEQYF. As DNA, the CDR3 is TGTGCCTGGGAGGAGGTGGGCGAGCAGTACTTC. V gene TRBV30 combines with J gene TRBJ2-7; TRBD2 is a possible D gene (5 bases). The CDR3 is made up of 11 amino acids. Germline CDR1 reads GTSNPN; CDR2 reads SVGIG (reference sequence). Trimming removed 5 bases at V and 6 bases at J, with 11 bases between.

By share of the sample, this clone is medium-sized. The chain is built from TRBV4-1 and TRBJ1-2; weak D call: TRBD1 (6 bases). The germline V gene has CDR1 MGHRA and CDR2 YSYEKL. V shed 1 base and J shed 3 bases, with 12 bases lying between them. The CDR3 has 15 residues. The CDR3 DNA reads TGCGCCAGCAGCCAAGGACTACAGGGATACTATGGCTACACCTTC. Protein sequence: CASSQGLQGYYGYTF.

V and J are TRBV18 and TRBJ2-4; D is unresolved. V lost 4 bases and J lost 6, with 13 bases in between. This CDR3 has 14 residues. In germline, CDR1 is KGHSH, CDR2 LQKENI. Here the CDR3 DNA reads TGTGCCAGCTCACTGGCAGGCGATGGAAACATTCAGTACTTC. It specifies CASSLAGDGNIQYF.

The rearrangement links TRBV2 to TRBJ2-1; D might be TRBD2 (6 bases). V was trimmed by 3 bases and J by 8 bases, leaving 14 bases between them. The CDR3 is 14 amino acids. Per germline, CDR1 SNHLY and CDR2 FYNNEI. The CDR3 spells CASSEEGPVDEQFF. CDR3 DNA: TGTGCCAGCAGTGAGGAGGGTCCGGTCGATGAGCAGTTCTTC.

The table lists this clone with a few counts. The J gene is TRBJ1-4, the V gene TRBV4-1; tentative D call: TRBD1 (5 bases). The germline V gene encodes CDR1 MGHRA and CDR2 YSYEKL. CDR3 length: 17 residues. V dropped 4 bases and J dropped 0 bases, with 15 bases sitting between them. The CDR3 protein is CASSPRGREATNEKLFF. For the CDR3, the DNA is TGCGCCAGCAGCCCTCGCGGCAGGGAGGCAACTAATGAAAAACTGTTTTTT.

The genes are TRBV28 and TRBJ1-2; TRBD1 might be the D (6 bases). This CDR3 comprises 14 residues. V was trimmed by 5 bases and J by 4 bases, leaving 14 bases between them. Germline CDR1 MDHEN, CDR2 SYDVKM. The CDR3 is CASSRSFRGYGYTF. In DNA form, the CDR3 reads TGTGCCAGCAGTCGCTCCTTCAGGGGCTATGGCTACACCTTC.

V and J are TRBV4-2 and TRBJ2-1; D may be TRBD2 (6 bases). The CDR3 has 17 amino acids. Trimming took 0 bases from V and 2 from J, leaving 14 bases between them. Germline V gene sequence: CDR1 LGHNA, CDR2 YNFKEQ. CDR3 amino acids: CASSQEGRDAAYNEQFF. CDR3 coding DNA: TGTGCCAGCAGCCAAGAGGGGCGGGACGCCGCCTACAATGAGCAGTTCTTC.

This chain joins TRBV10-3 and TRBJ2-7; D not resolved. Germline values: CDR1 ENHRY, CDR2 SYGVKD. V was cut by 10 bases and J by 0 bases, with 16 bases left in between. CDR3 length: 14 residues. The CDR3 DNA reads TGTGCCACCGACCCCGGCGGCGGCTCCTACGAGCAGTACTTC. Translation: CATDPGGGSYEQYF.

As concerns this clone: The sample contains more than one DNA sequence encoding this CDR3. The chain carries TRBV6-5 and TRBJ2-5, with 7 bases aligning to TRBD1. CDR3 size: 12 residues. Unmatched junction bases numbered 2, after V lost 5 bases and J lost 5 bases. Germline CDR1 and CDR2: MNHEY and SVGAGI. The CDR3 here is CASSPQGETQYF. Written as DNA, the CDR3 is TGTGCCAGCAGTCCACAGGGGGAGACCCAGTACTTC.